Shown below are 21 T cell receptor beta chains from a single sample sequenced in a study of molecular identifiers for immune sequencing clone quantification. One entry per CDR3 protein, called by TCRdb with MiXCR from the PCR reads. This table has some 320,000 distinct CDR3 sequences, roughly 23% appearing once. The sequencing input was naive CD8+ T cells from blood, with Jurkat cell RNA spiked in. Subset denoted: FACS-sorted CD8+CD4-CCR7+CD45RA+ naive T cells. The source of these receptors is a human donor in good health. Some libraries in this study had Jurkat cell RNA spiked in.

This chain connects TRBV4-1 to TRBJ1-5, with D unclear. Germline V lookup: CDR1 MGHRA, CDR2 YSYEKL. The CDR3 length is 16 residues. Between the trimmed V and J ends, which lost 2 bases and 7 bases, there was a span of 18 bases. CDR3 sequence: CASSQSPREWIQPQHF. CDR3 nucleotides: TGCGCCAGCAGCCAAAGTCCGAGGGAATGGATCCAGCCCCAGCATTTT.

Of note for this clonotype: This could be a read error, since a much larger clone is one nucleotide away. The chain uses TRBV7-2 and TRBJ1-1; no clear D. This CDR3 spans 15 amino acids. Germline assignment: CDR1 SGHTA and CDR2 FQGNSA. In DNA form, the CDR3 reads TGTGTCAGCAGCTTAGGAGGAGAATGGAACACTGAAGCTTTCTTT. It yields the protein CVSSLGGEWNTEAFF.

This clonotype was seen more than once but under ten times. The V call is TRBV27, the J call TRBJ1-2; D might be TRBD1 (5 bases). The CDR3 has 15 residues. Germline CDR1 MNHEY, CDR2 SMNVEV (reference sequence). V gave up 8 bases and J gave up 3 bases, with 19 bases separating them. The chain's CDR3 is CASGPAGQGHYGYTF. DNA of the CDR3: TGTGCCAGCGGTCCCGCCGGGCAGGGACACTATGGCTACACCTTC.

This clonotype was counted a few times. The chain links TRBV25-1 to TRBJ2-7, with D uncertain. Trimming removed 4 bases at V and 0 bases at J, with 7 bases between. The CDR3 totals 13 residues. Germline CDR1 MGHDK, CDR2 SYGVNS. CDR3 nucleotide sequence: TGTGCCAGCAGTGGACCAAGCTCCTACGAGCAGTACTTC. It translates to CASSGPSSYEQYF.

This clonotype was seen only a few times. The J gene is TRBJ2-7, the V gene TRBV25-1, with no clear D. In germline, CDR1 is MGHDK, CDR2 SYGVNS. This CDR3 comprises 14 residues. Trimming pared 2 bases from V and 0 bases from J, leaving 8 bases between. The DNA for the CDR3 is TGTGCCAGCAGTGAACCGGACGCCTCCTACGAGCAGTACTTC. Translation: CASSEPDASYEQYF.

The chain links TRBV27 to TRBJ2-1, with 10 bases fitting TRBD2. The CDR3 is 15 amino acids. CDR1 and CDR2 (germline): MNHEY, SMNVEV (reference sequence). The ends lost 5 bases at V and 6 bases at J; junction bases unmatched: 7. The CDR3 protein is CASSASSGSPNEQFF. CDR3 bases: TGTGCCAGCAGTGCTTCTAGCGGGAGCCCCAATGAGCAGTTCTTC.

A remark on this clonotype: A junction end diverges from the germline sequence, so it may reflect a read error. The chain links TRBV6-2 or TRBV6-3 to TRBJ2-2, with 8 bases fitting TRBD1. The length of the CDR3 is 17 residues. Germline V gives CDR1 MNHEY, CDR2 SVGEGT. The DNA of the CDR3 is TGTACCAGCACCTATATCAGGACAGGGTCGGGGACCGGGGAGCTGTTTTTT. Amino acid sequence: CTSTYIRTGSGTGELFF.

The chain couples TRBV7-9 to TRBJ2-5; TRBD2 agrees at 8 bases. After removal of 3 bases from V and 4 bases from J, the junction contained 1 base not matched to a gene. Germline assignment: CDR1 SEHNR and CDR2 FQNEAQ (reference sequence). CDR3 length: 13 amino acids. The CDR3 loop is CASSFGLAETQYF. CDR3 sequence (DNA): TGTGCCAGCAGCTTTGGACTAGCAGAGACCCAGTACTTC.

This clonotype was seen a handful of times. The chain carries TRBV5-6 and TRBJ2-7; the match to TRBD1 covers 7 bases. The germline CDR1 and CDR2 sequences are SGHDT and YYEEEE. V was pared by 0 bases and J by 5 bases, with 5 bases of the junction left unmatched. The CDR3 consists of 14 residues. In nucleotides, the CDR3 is TGTGCCAGCAGCTTGGGACAGGGTCCTGACGAGCAGTACTTC. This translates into CASSLGQGPDEQYF.

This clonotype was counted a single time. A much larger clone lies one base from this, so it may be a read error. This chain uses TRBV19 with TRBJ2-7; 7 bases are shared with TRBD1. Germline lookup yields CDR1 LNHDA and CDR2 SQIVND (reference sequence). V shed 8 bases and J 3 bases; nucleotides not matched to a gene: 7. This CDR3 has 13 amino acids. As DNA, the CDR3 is TGTGCCAGTGGTCAGAGACAGGGCTACGAGCAGTACTTC. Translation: CASGQRQGYEQYF. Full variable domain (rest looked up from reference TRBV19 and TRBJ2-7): DGGITQSPKYLFRKEGQNVTLSCEQNLNHDAMYWYRQDPGQGLRLIYYSQIVNDFQKGDIAEGYSVSREKKESFPLTVTSAQKNPTAFYLCASGQRQGYEQYFGPGTRLTVT.

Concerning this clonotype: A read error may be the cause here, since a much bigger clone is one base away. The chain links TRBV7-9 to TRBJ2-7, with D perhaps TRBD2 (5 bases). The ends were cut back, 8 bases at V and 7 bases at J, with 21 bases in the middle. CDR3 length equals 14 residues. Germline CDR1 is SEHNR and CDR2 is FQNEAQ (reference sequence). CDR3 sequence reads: CASGPPPTTGEQYF. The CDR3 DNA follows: TGTGCCAGCGGCCCACCCCCCACCACGGGGGAGCAGTACTTC.

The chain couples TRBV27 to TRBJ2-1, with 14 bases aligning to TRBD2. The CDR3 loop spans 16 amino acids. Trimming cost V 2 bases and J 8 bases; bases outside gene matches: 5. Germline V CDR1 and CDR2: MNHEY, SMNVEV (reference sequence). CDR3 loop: CASSLLGTSGSDEQFF. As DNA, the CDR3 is TGTGCCAGCAGTTTACTTGGGACTAGCGGGAGCGATGAGCAGTTCTTC.

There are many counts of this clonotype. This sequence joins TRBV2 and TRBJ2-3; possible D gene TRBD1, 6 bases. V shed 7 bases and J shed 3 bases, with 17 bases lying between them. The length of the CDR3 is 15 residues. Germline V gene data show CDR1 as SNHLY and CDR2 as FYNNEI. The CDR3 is CASNGRAGVTDTQYF. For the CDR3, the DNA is TGTGCCAGCAACGGGCGAGCAGGGGTAACAGATACGCAGTATTTT.

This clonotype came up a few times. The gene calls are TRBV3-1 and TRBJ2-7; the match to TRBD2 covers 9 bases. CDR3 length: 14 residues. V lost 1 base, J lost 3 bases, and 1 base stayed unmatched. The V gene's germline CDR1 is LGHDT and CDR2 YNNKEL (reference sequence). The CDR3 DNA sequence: TGTGCCAGCAGCCAAGTAGCGGGGGTCTACGAGCAGTACTTC. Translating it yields CASSQVAGVYEQYF.

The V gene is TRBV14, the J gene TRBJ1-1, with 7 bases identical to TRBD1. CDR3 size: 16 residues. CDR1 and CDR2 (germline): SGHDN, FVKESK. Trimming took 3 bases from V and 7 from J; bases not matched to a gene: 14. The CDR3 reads CASSQKVQGTALEAFF. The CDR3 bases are TGTGCCAGCAGCCAGAAAGTTCAAGGGACAGCACTTGAAGCTTTCTTT.

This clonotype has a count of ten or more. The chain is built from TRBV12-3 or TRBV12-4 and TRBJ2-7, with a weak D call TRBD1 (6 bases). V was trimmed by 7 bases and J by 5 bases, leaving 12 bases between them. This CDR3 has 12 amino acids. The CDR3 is CASTETGDEQYF. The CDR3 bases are TGTGCCAGCACCGAGACAGGAGACGAGCAGTACTTC.

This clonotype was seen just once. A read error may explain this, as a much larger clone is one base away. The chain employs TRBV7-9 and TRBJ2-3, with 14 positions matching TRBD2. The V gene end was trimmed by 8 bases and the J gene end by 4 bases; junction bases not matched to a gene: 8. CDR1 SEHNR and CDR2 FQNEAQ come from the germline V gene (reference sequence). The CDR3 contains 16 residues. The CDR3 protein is CASSGTSGRDADTQYF. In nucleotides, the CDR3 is TGTGCCAGCTCCGGGACTAGCGGGAGAGACGCAGATACGCAGTATTTT.

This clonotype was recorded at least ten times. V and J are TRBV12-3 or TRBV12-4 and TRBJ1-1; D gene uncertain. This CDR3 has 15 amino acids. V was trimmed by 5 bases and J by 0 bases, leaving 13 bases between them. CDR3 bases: TGTGCCAGCAGTCTAGATACCACATTGAACACTGAAGCTTTCTTT. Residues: CASSLDTTLNTEAFF.

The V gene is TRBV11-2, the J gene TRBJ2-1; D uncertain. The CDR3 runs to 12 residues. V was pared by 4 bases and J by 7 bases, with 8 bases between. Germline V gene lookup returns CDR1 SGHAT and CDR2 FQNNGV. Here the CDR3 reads CASSSLGNEQFF. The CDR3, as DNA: TGTGCCAGCAGCTCCTTGGGGAATGAGCAGTTCTTC.

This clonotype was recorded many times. CDR3 region: CASSYPRIVTGELFF. CDR3 nucleotides: TGTGCCAGCAGTTACCCGCGGATCGTCACCGGGGAGCTGTTTTTT. V is TRBV6-5 and J is TRBJ2-2; D remains ambiguous. Trimming left V 2 bases short and J 4 bases short, with 11 bases between. This CDR3 region has 15 residues. Looked up from germline, CDR1 is MNHEY and CDR2 is SVGAGI.

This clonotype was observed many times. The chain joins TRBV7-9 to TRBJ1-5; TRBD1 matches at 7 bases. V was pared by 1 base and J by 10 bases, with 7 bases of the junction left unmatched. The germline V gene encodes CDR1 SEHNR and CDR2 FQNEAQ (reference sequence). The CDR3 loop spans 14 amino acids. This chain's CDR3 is CASSLGDRVEPQHF. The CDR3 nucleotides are TGTGCCAGCAGCTTAGGCGACAGGGTCGAACCCCAGCATTTT.